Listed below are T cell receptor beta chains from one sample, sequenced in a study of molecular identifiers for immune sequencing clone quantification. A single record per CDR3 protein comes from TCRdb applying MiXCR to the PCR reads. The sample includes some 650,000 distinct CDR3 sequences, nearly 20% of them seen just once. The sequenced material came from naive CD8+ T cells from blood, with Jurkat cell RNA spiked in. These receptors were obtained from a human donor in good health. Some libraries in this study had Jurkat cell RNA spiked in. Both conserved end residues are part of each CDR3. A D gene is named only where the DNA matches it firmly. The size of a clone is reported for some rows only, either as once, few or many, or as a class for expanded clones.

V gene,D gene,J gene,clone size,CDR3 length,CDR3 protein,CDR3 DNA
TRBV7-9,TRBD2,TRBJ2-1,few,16,CASSPRGSREGNEQFF,TGTGCCAGCAGCCCTAGGGGTTCGCGGGAGGGTAATGAGCAGTTCTTC
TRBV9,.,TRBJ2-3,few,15,CASSVEGDTTDTQYF,TGTGCCAGCAGCGTAGAGGGGGACACCACAGATACGCAGTATTTT
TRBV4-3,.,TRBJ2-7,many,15,CASSQARQAHYEQYF,TGCGCCAGCAGCCAAGCGCGCCAGGCGCACTACGAGCAGTACTTC
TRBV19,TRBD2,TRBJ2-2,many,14,CASSISSGAGELFF,TGTGCCAGTAGTATCTCTAGCGGGGCCGGGGAGCTGTTTTTT
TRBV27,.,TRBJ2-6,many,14,CASSLWAGANVLTF,TGTGCCAGCAGTTTATGGGCCGGGGCCAACGTCCTGACTTTC
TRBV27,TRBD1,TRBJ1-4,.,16,CASSWGTGATGEKLFF,TGTGCCAGCAGTTGGGGGACAGGGGCCACAGGTGAAAAACTGTTTTTT
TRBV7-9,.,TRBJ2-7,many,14,CASSPAESSYEQYF,TGTGCCAGCAGCCCGGCGGAGAGCTCCTACGAGCAGTACTTC
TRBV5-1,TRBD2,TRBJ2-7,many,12,CASRGGSYEQYF,TGCGCCAGCAGGGGAGGGTCCTACGAGCAGTACTTC
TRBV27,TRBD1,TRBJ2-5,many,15,CASRLQGYPQETQYF,TGTGCCAGCAGACTACAGGGGTACCCACAAGAGACCCAGTACTTC
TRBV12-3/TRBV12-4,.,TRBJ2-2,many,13,CASSFQGAGELFF,TGTGCCAGCAGTTTCCAGGGAGCCGGGGAGCTGTTTTTT
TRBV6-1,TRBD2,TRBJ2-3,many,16,CASGSWPSGSTDTQYF,TGTGCCAGCGGTTCTTGGCCTAGCGGAAGCACAGATACGCAGTATTTT
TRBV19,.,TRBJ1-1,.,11,CASSAFTEAFF,TGTGCCAGTAGCGCTTTCACTGAAGCTTTCTTT
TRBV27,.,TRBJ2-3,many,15,CASSLFGRSTDTQYF,TGTGCCAGCAGTTTATTCGGCAGATCCACAGATACGCAGTATTTT
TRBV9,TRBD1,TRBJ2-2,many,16,CASQSPGQGLPGELFF,TGTGCCAGCCAATCACCGGGACAGGGTCTGCCCGGGGAGCTGTTTTTT
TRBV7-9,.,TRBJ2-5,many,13,CASSLVSEETQYF,TGTGCCAGCAGCTTAGTATCAGAAGAGACCCAGTACTTC
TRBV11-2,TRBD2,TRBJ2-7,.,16,CASSLASSGTAYEQYF,TGTGCCAGCAGCTTAGCGTCTAGCGGGACCGCCTACGAGCAGTACTTC
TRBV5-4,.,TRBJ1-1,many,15,CASSLVGALNTEAFF,TGTGCCAGCAGCTTGGTTGGGGCACTGAACACTGAAGCTTTCTTT
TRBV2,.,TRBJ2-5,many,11,CASRGTETQYF,TGTGCCAGCAGGGGGACAGAGACCCAGTACTTC
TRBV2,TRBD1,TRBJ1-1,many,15,CASSEKDRGNTEAFF,TGTGCCAGCAGTGAGAAGGACAGGGGGAACACTGAAGCTTTCTTT
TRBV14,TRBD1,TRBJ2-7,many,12,CASNDRESEQYF,TGTGCCAGCAACGACAGGGAAAGCGAGCAGTACTTC
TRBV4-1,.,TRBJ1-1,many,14,CASSQDSSGTEAFF,TGCGCCAGCAGCCAAGATAGTTCCGGGACTGAAGCTTTCTTT
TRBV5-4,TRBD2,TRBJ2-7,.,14,CASSYRGGAGEQYF,TGTGCCAGCAGCTACCGGGGGGGGGCGGGAGAGCAGTACTTC
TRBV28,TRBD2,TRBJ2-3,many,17,CASSLSPGRGSTDTQYF,TGTGCCAGCAGCCTTTCCCCGGGGCGGGGGAGCACAGATACGCAGTATTTT
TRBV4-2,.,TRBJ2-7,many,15,CASSQDLLSSYEQYF,TGTGCCAGCAGCCAAGATTTGTTAAGCTCCTACGAGCAGTACTTC
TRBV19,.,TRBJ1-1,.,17,CASSTFGVGGSGTEAFF,TGTGCCAGTAGTACCTTCGGGGTTGGGGGCAGCGGCACTGAAGCTTTCTTT
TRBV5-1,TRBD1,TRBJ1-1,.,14,CASSRDRGGTEAFF,TGCGCCAGCAGCCGGGACAGGGGAGGAACTGAAGCTTTCTTT
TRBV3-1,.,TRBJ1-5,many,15,CASSQKLGVAQPQHF,TGTGCCAGCAGCCAAAAATTAGGGGTGGCTCAGCCCCAGCATTTT
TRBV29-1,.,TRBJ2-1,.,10,CSTRANEQFF,TGCAGCACCAGGGCCAATGAGCAGTTCTTC
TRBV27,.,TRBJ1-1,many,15,CASESTGGQITEAFF,TGTGCCAGCGAGAGTACTGGGGGACAAATCACTGAAGCTTTCTTT
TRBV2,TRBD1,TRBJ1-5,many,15,CASLRDSVSNQPQHF,TGTGCCAGCCTTCGGGACAGTGTTAGCAATCAGCCCCAGCATTTT
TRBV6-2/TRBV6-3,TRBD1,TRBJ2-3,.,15,CASSRTGSSTDTQYF,TGTGCCAGCAGTAGGACAGGGTCTAGCACAGATACGCAGTATTTT
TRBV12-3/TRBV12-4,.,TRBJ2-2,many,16,CASSFWGTPNTGELFF,TGTGCCAGCAGTTTTTGGGGGACCCCCAACACCGGGGAGCTGTTTTTT
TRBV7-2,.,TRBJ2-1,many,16,CASSPTGGWSYNEQFF,TGTGCCAGCAGCCCCACCGGTGGTTGGAGTTACAATGAGCAGTTCTTC
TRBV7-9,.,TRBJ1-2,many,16,CASSTTPPRGDYGYTF,TGTGCCAGCAGCACCACACCCCCAAGAGGAGACTATGGCTACACCTTC
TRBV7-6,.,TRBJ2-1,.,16,CASSLNWGPKGNEQFF,TGTGCCAGCAGCCTAAACTGGGGCCCAAAGGGAAATGAGCAGTTCTTC
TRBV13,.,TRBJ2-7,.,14,CASSSTGITYEQYF,TGTGCCAGCAGCTCGACCGGGATAACCTACGAGCAGTACTTC
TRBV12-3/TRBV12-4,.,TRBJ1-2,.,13,CASSHVFNYGYTF,TGTGCCAGCAGTCATGTCTTTAACTATGGCTACACCTTC
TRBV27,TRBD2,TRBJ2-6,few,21,CASSSRLAGGPWNSGANVLTF,TGTGCCAGCAGTTCGAGACTAGCGGGAGGGCCGTGGAACTCTGGGGCCAACGTCCTGACTTTC
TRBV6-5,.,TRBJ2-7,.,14,CAGSYTDGTYEQYF,TGTGCCGGCAGTTACACTGACGGTACCTACGAGCAGTACTTC
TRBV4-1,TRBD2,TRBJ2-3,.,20,CASSQVEGFAAGGHQDTQYF,TGCGCCAGCAGCCAAGTAGAAGGGTTTGCGGCGGGAGGGCATCAAGATACGCAGTATTTT
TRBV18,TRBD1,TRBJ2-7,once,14,CASSPAQGANEQHF,TGTGCCAGCTCACCGGCGCAGGGGGCTAACGAGCAGCACTTC
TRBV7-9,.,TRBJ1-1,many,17,CASSLPLDKISNTEAFF,TGTGCCAGCAGCTTACCGCTAGATAAAATTTCGAACACTGAAGCTTTCTTT
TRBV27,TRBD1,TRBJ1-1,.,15,CASSADRGLGTEAFF,TGTGCCAGCAGTGCGGACAGGGGTTTGGGCACTGAAGCTTTCTTT
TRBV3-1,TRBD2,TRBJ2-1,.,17,CASSPRLSGTTYNEQFF,TGTGCCAGCAGCCCCCGACTTAGCGGGACGACCTACAATGAGCAGTTCTTC
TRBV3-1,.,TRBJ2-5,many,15,CASSQEYGKLGTQYF,TGTGCCAGCAGCCAAGAATATGGGAAGCTGGGGACCCAGTACTTC
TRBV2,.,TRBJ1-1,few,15,CASSGRSDKNTEAFF,TGTGCCAGCAGTGGACGATCGGACAAGAACACTGAAGCTTTCTTT
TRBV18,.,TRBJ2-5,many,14,CASSPGSRQETQYF,TGTGCCAGCTCACCTGGATCCCGGCAGGAGACCCAGTACTTC
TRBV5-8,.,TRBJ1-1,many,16,CASSWLTTTGFTEAFF,TGTGCCAGCAGCTGGCTGACAACAACAGGGTTCACTGAAGCTTTCTTT
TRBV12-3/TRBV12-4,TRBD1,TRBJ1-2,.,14,CASSLGQQNYGYTF,TGTGCCAGCAGTCTGGGACAGCAAAACTATGGCTACACCTTC
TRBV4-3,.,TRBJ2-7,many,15,CASSQERALTYEQYF,TGCGCCAGCAGCCAAGAGCGGGCCCTCACCTACGAGCAGTACTTC
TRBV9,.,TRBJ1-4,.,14,CASSPRSGDEKLFF,TGTGCCAGCAGCCCTCGATCTGGTGATGAAAAACTGTTTTTT
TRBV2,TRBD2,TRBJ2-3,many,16,CASDGTSGLSTDTQYF,TGTGCCAGTGACGGGACTAGCGGCCTAAGCACAGATACGCAGTATTTT